This is a list of T cell receptor beta chains from one sample in a study of blood T cell repertoires in COVID-19. Sequencing used immunoSEQ multiplex PCR; TCRdb keeps in-frame clones, though not all of them. The sample lists 75,000 to 85,000 clones; about 88% were seen once. The specimen sequenced was peripheral blood. The receptor set was obtained from a human donor in a cohort sampled during active COVID-19. CDR3s leave out the opening cysteine and the closing phenylalanine or tryptophan. Only some rows state a clone size, as once, few, many or a class for expanded clones.

len,abundance,v_gene,CDR3aa
10,-,TRBV12-3/TRBV12-4,ASSLITDEAF
14,few,TRBV9,ASSVLPGQGAYEQY
11,-,TRBV10-3,ASSGQVNEKLF
13,-,TRBV7-2,ASSLRRGNSYEQY
13,-,TRBV5-4,ASSYGGAGANVLT
13,-,TRBV29-1,SVSTGWESTDTQY
11,-,TRBV7-6,ASSRTQGSEQY
11,-,TRBV2,ASGADSGNTIY
13,-,TRBV2,ASSVTSGGADTQY
16,-,TRBV7-6,ASSLVPGTGTSTGELF
13,-,TRBV7-3,ASSLTGGATYEQY
11,-,TRBV12-3/TRBV12-4,ASRRGQGYGYT
16,once,TRBV19,ASSPQGRTSGSSYEQY
11,-,TRBV2,ASRAGLVETQY
11,-,TRBV7-9,ASKDGTANEQF
11,-,TRBV5-8,ASRFTATYEQY
13,-,TRBV9,ASSGLQTTGVKQF
11,-,TRBV12-3/TRBV12-4,ASETGLGTEAF
16,medium-sized,TRBV6-4,ASSDSLNAGGSYNEQF
15,-,TRBV19,ASRPGQGARGANVLT
14,-,TRBV19,ASTSPGTGNNQPQH
15,-,TRBV9,ASSGGQGFGNTGELF
12,-,TRBV28,ASRQGESGYGYT
11,-,TRBV7-9,ASSLVAGYEQY
14,-,TRBV5-1,ASSLWGLASTDTQY
14,-,TRBV28,ASRPQQGKAGNTIY
8,-,TRBV18,ASSVWELF
14,few,TRBV19,ASSIQGAGSNQPQH
13,-,TRBV7-8,ASSADRAVLAEAF
12,-,TRBV5-1,ASSTGQGRSPLH
13,-,TRBV5-5,ASSPSRTGPGELF
13,-,TRBV9,ASSVGGTVTYEQY
12,-,TRBV7-2,ASSLARYTDTQY
12,-,TRBV24-1,ATSDLLVNQPQH
11,-,TRBV6-5,ASINSGVGELF
14,-,TRBV27,ASSGETVLGNQPQH
14,-,TRBV4-1,ASSQRGNRPHDGYT
14,few,TRBV24-1,ATSDPGTSGTDTQY
18,-,TRBV10-3,AISFSSVGSLAGRTDTQY
13,-,TRBV9,ASSLYGDSKETQY
10,-,TRBV7-2,ASSLTGVGYT
11,-,TRBV5-1,ASSLAGQSAQY
12,-,TRBV28,ASSLVGGTYEQY
14,-,TRBV14,ASSQLGLAVTDTQY
14,-,TRBV3-1/TRBV3-2,ASSQDPGREETEAF
15,-,TRBV29-1,SVEGYVGLSSTDTQY
13,-,TRBV15,ATSREGQPTDTQY
13,-,TRBV5-5,ASSLIGRVPGELF
13,-,TRBV28,ASSLGYRGTYGYT
11,few,TRBV20-1,SASQEGGYEQY
13,once,TRBV5-6,ASSFFQGAGNEQF
11,-,TRBV7-6,ASSQDRGNTIY
13,-,TRBV5-5,ASSRGQGLSYEQY
12,-,TRBV18,ASSLDHRNTEAF
14,once,TRBV4-1,ASSPPTGAGVYEQF
12,once,TRBV6-4,ASSVEAGNTEAF
11,-,TRBV6-5,ASRRGQNYGYT
11,-,TRBV6-5,ATRRLANNEQF
15,-,TRBV5-8,ASRMDRGSNRNSPLH
9,once,TRBV12-3/TRBV12-4,ASSSYYEQY